This T cell receptor beta chain came from a study of shared clonotypes between healthy human individuals. Study as a whole: Plates per donor: three CD4 naive, three CD4 memory, two CD8 naive, one CD8 memory. Findings of the study overall: Of the naive CD4 clonotypes, about 5% were shared across a handful of donors. The study's rarefaction showed incomplete sorted-subset sequencing despite large depth.

Trimming cost V 1 base and J 0 bases, with 10 bases left between them. The CDR3 runs to 15 residues. Germline V gene data show CDR1 as SGHTA and CDR2 as FQGNSA. The data were produced by immunoSEQ multiplex PCR, yet TCRdb's version contains in-frame clones alone and is incomplete. The table records about 2.4 million clones, 93% of them present only once. Points on this clone: The antigen remains unidentified.

The gene calls are TRBV7-2 and TRBJ2-7; D call uncertain. Sequencing used naive CD4+ T cells from PBMCs. The subset denotes: CD45RA+ positively selected. The TCR originated in a man aged 18 to 29 in good health. Some clones in this sample may be carry-over from other donors' samples. CDR3 protein: CASSLGRARSYEQYF. CDR3 nucleotide sequence: TGTGCCAGCAGCTTAGGGAGAGCGCGCTCCTACGAGCAGTACTTC.